The T cell receptor beta chain described here comes from a study of Tregs in tolerant kidney transplant recipients. Study context: Sorting used antibodies to exclude donor cells. Study results and caveats: Biological reproducibility was not directly addressed, but technical replication error appeared minimal.

For this clone: Its antigen is undetermined.

Only in-frame clones appear in the TCRdb table, and some are missing; sequencing was by immunoSEQ multiplex PCR. This sample carries 30,000 to 35,000 clones, under 90% of them seen once, and the ten largest clones take 2% to 2.5%. This receptor was obtained from a human donor in good health. The sample taken for sequencing was Tregs from blood cultured with allogeneic cells.

The CDR3 is CASSFGGTANTEAFF. The CDR3 bases are TGCGCCAGCAGCTTCGGGGGGACGGCGAACACTGAAGCTTTCTTT. The chain combines TRBV5-1 with TRBJ1-1; the D gene is possibly TRBD1 (5 bases). Trimming took off 2 bases at V and 1 base at J, with 12 bases between the two ends. Germline V CDR1 and CDR2: SGHRS, YFSETQ. CDR3 size: 15 residues. The entire variable domain, with the rest obtained from reference TRBV5-1 and TRBJ1-1, is as follows: KAGVTQTPRYLIKTRGQQVTLSCSPISGHRSVSWYQQTPGQGLQFLFEYFSETQRNKGNFPGRFSGRQFSNSRSEMNVSTLELGDSALYLCASSFGGTANTEAFFGQGTRLTVV.